The present entry profiles one T cell receptor beta chain with its context. Looked up from germline, CDR1 is SGDLS and CDR2 is YYNGEE. Deletions cut 0 bases from V and 7 bases from J, with 13 bases between. The CDR3 is made up of 15 amino acids. The record originates from a study of shared clonotypes between healthy human individuals. TCRdb's table, derived via immunoSEQ multiplex PCR, lists solely in-frame clones and lacks some. The table includes 1 million to 1.3 million clones, approximately 80% detected once. The chain joins TRBV9 to TRBJ1-4, with D perhaps matching TRBD1 (5 bases). The clonotype was recovered from a man between 18 and 29 years old in good health. Some clones in this sample may be carry-over from other donors' samples. The sample taken for sequencing was memory CD4+ T cells from PBMCs. Subset in this sample: CD45RA-negative fraction. The CDR3 spells CASSVVGVRGEKLFF. In DNA form, the CDR3 reads TGTGCCAGCAGCGTAGTAGGGGTCAGAGGTGAAAAACTGTTTTTT.